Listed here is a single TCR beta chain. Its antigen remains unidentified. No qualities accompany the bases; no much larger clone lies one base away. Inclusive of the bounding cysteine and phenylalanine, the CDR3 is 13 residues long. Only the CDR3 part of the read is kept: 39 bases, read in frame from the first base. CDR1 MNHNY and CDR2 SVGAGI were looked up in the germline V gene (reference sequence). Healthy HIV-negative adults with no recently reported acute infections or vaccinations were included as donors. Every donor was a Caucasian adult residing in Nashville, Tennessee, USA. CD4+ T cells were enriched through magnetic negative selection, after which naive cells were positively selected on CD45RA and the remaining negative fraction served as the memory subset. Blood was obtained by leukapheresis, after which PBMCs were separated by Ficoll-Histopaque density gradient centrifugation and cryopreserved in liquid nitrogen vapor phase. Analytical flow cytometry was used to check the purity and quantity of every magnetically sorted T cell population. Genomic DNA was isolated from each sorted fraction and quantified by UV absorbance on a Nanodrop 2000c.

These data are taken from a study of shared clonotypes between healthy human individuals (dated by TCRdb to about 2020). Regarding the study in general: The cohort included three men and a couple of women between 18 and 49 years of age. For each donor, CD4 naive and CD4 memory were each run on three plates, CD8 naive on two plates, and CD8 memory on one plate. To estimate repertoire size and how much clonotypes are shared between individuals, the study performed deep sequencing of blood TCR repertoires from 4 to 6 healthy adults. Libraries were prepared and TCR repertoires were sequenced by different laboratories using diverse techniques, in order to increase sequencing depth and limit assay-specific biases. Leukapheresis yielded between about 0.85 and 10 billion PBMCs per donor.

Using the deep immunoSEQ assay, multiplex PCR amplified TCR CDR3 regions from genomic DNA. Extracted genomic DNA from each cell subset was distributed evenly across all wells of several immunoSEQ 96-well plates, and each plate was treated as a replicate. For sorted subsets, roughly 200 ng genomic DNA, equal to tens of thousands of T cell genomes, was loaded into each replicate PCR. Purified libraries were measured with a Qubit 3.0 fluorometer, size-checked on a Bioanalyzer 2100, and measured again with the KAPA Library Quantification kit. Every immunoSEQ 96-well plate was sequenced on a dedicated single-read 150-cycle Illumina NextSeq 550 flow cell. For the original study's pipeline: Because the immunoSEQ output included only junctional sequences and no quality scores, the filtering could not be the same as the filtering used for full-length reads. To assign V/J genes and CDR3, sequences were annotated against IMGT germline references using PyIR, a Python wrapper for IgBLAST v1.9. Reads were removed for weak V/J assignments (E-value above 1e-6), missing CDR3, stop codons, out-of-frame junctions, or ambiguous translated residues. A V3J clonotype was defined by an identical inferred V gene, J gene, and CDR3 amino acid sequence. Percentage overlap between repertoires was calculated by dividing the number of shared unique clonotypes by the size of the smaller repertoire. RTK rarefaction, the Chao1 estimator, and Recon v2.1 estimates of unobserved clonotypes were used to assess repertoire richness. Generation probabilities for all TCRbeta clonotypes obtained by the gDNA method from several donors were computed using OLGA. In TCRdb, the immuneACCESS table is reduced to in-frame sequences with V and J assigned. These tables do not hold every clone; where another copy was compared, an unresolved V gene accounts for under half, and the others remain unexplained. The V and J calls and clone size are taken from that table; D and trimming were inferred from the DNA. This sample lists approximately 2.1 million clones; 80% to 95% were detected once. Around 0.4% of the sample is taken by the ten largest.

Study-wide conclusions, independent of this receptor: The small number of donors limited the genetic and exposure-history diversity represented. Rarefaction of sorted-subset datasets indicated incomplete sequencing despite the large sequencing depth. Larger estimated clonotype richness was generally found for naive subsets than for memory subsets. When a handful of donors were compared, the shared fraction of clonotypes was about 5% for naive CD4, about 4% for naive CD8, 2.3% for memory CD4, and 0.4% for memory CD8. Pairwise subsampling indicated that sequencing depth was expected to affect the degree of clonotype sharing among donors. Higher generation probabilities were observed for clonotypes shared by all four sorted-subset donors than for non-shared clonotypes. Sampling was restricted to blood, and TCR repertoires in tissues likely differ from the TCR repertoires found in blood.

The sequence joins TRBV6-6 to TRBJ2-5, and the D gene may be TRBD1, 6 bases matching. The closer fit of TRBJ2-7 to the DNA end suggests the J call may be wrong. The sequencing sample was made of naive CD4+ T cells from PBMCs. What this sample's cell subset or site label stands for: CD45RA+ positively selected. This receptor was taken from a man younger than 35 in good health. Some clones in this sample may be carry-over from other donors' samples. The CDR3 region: CASSLQGSYEQYF. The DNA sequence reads TGTGCCAGCAGTCTACAGGGTTCCTACGAGCAGTACTTC.